These T cell receptor beta chains were read from a single sample in a study of OX40 agonist ivuxolimab in advanced cancers. Generated by immunoSEQ multiplex PCR, the TCRdb table keeps only in-frame clones and is missing some. The sample includes tens of thousands of clones, around 88% seen only once; the top ten take about an eighth. The source material was CD4+ or CD8+ T cells sorted from blood, sampled in a trial of the OX40 agonist ivuxolimab. The source of these receptors is an adult with an advanced solid tumor such as melanoma, head and neck, liver or kidney cancer. CDR3s include the opening cysteine and the closing phenylalanine or tryptophan. D genes are given only for firm matches. Not all rows give a size; the values are once, few, many and, for expanded clones, a class.

TGTGCCAGCAGTGGAGGGACAGGGAACACCGGGGAGCTGTTTTTT | CASSGGTGNTGELFF | 15 | once | TRBD1 | TRBJ2-2 | TRBV6-1
TGTGCCAGCAGTTTCGCAGCCAAAAACATTCAGTACTTC | CASSFAAKNIQYF | 13 | once | . | TRBJ2-4 | TRBV27
TGTGCCAGCAGCTCCCCGAGGAGGTTGTACACTGAAGCTTTCTTT | CASSSPRRLYTEAFF | 15 | . | . | TRBJ1-1 | TRBV7-2
TGTGCCAGCAGCTTGTTAGGGGTCATGAACACCGGGGAGCTGTTTTTT | CASSLLGVMNTGELFF | 16 | . | . | TRBJ2-2 | TRBV5-4
TGTGCCAGCAGTGAAAGGGGACGGCGAACCGGGGAGCTGTTTTTT | CASSERGRRTGELFF | 15 | . | . | TRBJ2-2 | TRBV2
TGCGCCAGCAGCCAAGCGCTAGCGGGATCCAATGAGCAGTTCTTC | CASSQALAGSNEQFF | 15 | . | TRBD2 | TRBJ2-1 | TRBV4-1
TGTGCCAGCAGCCCCCACCCGGAACCCTACAATGAGCAGTTCTTC | CASSPHPEPYNEQFF | 15 | few | . | TRBJ2-1 | TRBV11-2
TGCGCCAGCAGCTTGGGGGCTAGCGGTAACACCGGGGAGCTGTTTTTT | CASSLGASGNTGELFF | 16 | . | TRBD2 | TRBJ2-2 | TRBV5-1
TGTGCCAGCAGTACAGGGACAGGGGGCTACGAGCAGTACTTC | CASSTGTGGYEQYF | 14 | . | TRBD1 | TRBJ2-7 | TRBV27
TGTGCCAGCAGCCCCCCAGCGGGGCCCGTGGATGGCTACACCTTC | CASSPPAGPVDGYTF | 15 | . | . | TRBJ1-2 | TRBV7-9
TGTGCCAGTAGTATCCGGACAGGGGAGACCTACGAGCAGTACTTC | CASSIRTGETYEQYF | 15 | . | TRBD1 | TRBJ2-7 | TRBV19
TGTGCCAGCAGTTTCGGGGCGATCCGGTTCTTC | CASSFGAIRFF | 11 | . | . | TRBJ2-1 | TRBV27
TGTGCCAGCTCCCTCAGTTGGGACAAGAACACTGAAGCTTTCTTT | CASSLSWDKNTEAFF | 15 | . | . | TRBJ1-1 | TRBV18
TGTGCCAGCAGCGGCTTATGGTCCTACAATGAGCAGTTCTTC | CASSGLWSYNEQFF | 14 | once | . | TRBJ2-1 | TRBV11-2
TGTGCCAGCAGCACGACAGGGGGCGATGGCTACACCTTC | CASSTTGGDGYTF | 13 | . | TRBD1 | TRBJ1-2 | TRBV6-5
TGTGCCAGCAGCTTAAACGGGGCCTACAATGAGCAGTTCTTC | CASSLNGAYNEQFF | 14 | . | . | TRBJ2-1 | TRBV7-6
TGTGCCAGCAGCTTGGGAAGGGGCTCCTACAATGAGCAGTTCTTC | CASSLGRGSYNEQFF | 15 | . | . | TRBJ2-1 | TRBV11-2
TGTGCCAGCAGCTCGTACCGGACAGGGTCGTCCGGGGAGCTGTTTTTT | CASSSYRTGSSGELFF | 16 | once | TRBD1 | TRBJ2-2 | TRBV13
TGTGCCAGCAGTGAAGCTAGCGGGACTGAGACCCAGTACTTC | CASSEASGTETQYF | 14 | . | TRBD2 | TRBJ2-5 | TRBV2
TGTGCCAGCAGCCAGGGTTCCGTAGCGACCCAGTACTTC | CASSQGSVATQYF | 13 | once | . | TRBJ2-5 | TRBV6-5
TGTGCCAGCAGCTTGCTGGGACGCACCGGGACAGGGGGCTACGAGCAGTACTTC | CASSLLGRTGTGGYEQYF | 18 | . | TRBD1 | TRBJ2-7 | TRBV5-6
TGCAGCGTAGCGACAGACTCTGGAAACACCATATATTTT | CSVATDSGNTIYF | 13 | once | . | TRBJ1-3 | TRBV29-1
TGTGCCAGCAGTCAACAGAACACTGAAGCTTTCTTT | CASSQQNTEAFF | 12 | . | . | TRBJ1-1 | TRBV6-6
TGTGCCAGCAGTTCCTATGGACAGGCCTATAGCAATCAGCCCCAGCATTTT | CASSSYGQAYSNQPQHF | 17 | . | TRBD1 | TRBJ1-5 | TRBV28
TGTGCCAGCAGCCGCACTAGCGGGAGGGATAGCACAGATACGCAGTATTTT | CASSRTSGRDSTDTQYF | 17 | . | TRBD2 | TRBJ2-3 | TRBV9
TGTGCCAGCAGCCCCGGGGGTAGCGGGACCTACGAGCAGTACTTC | CASSPGGSGTYEQYF | 15 | . | TRBD2 | TRBJ2-7 | TRBV7-3
TGTGCCGCAGGGAGGACCTACGAGCAGTACTTC | CAAGRTYEQYF | 11 | . | . | TRBJ2-7 | TRBV10-3
TGTGCCAGCAGCGAACAGGGGTGGGGGCGGGGTGGCTACACCTTC | CASSEQGWGRGGYTF | 15 | few | TRBD1 | TRBJ1-2 | TRBV27
TGTGCCAGCACCGACAGACCCCTTGCCGAGACCCAGTACTTC | CASTDRPLAETQYF | 14 | once | . | TRBJ2-5 | TRBV6-4
TGCAGCGTAGCCCGGGAGCATCAGTTCCCCTACGAGCAGTACTTC | CSVAREHQFPYEQYF | 15 | . | . | TRBJ2-7 | TRBV29-1
TGTGCCAGCAGCGTTCGGACGGGAAGCACAGATACGCAGTATTTT | CASSVRTGSTDTQYF | 15 | . | . | TRBJ2-3 | TRBV9
TGTGCCAGCAGAAGGACAGGGTATTTCAATCAGCCCCAGCATTTT | CASRRTGYFNQPQHF | 15 | . | TRBD1 | TRBJ1-5 | TRBV6-4
TGTGCCATCAGTGGGGCCCGGTCCACAGATACGCAGTATTTT | CAISGARSTDTQYF | 14 | . | . | TRBJ2-3 | TRBV10-3
TGTGCCAGCAGTGAAGTTTGGGCACTGAATCAGCCCCAGCATTTT | CASSEVWALNQPQHF | 15 | many | . | TRBJ1-5 | TRBV6-1
TGTGCCAGCAGTTTGACCCCATTCGGAACTAACTATGGCTACACCTTC | CASSLTPFGTNYGYTF | 16 | . | . | TRBJ1-2 | TRBV27
TGTGCCAGCAGCTTTTACAGGGGAGCCTACGAGCAGTACTTC | CASSFYRGAYEQYF | 14 | . | TRBD1 | TRBJ2-7 | TRBV5-6
TGTGCCTGGAGCGAGGGTAGTCCCTACGAGCAGTACTTC | CAWSEGSPYEQYF | 13 | . | . | TRBJ2-7 | TRBV30
TGTGCCAGCAGCCAAGATATTTCTGTCCGGGGCACCTACAATGAGCAGTTCTTC | CASSQDISVRGTYNEQFF | 18 | . | . | TRBJ2-1 | TRBV14
TGTGCCACCAGCAGGTGGACAGGTCCGAACACCGGGGAGCTGTTTTTT | CATSRWTGPNTGELFF | 16 | . | TRBD1 | TRBJ2-2 | TRBV15
TGTGCCAGCAGCTTGGCATCGCCAAATGAAAAACTGTTTTTT | CASSLASPNEKLFF | 14 | . | . | TRBJ1-4 | TRBV5-4
TGTGCCACAGGAATTACTTGGGTTAGCGGGAGAGGTTCCTACGAGCAGTACTTC | CATGITWVSGRGSYEQYF | 18 | . | TRBD2 | TRBJ2-7 | TRBV7-2
TGCGCCAGCAGCCCAGGTGGCAGGGGAGTGAACACTGAAGCTTTCTTT | CASSPGGRGVNTEAFF | 16 | . | . | TRBJ1-1 | TRBV5-1